These T cell receptor beta chains were read from a single sample in a study of cytomegalovirus exposure and HLA in healthy donors. Using immunoSEQ multiplex PCR, the repertoire was profiled, and TCRdb retains in-frame clones only, with some absent. The table records more than 150,000 clones, around 76% of them present only once. The sample consisted of PBMCs. These receptor sequences come from a woman aged 25-40 years in good health and CMV-seropositive. The CDR3 runs from the conserved cysteine through the conserved F or W. The order of the fields is J gene, V gene, clone size, D gene, CDR3 length, CDR3 DNA, CDR3 protein. D genes are given only for firm matches. For some rows the clone size is stated as once, few or many, or as a class when expanded; others skip it.

TRBJ2-1	TRBV4-3	few	-	15	TGCGCCAGCAGCCAAGATAGCGGTTCCTACAATGAGCAGTTCTTC	CASSQDSGSYNEQFF
TRBJ2-1	TRBV28	-	TRBD2	18	TGTGCCAGCACCTCCGGGACTAGCGGGGGGGCCGAACACAATGAGCAGTTCTTC	CASTSGTSGGAEHNEQFF
TRBJ1-4	TRBV28	-	TRBD1	14	TGTGCCAGCAGTTTCGGACAGGGGAGGGAAAAACTGTTTTTT	CASSFGQGREKLFF
TRBJ2-3	TRBV28	-	TRBD1	15	TGTGCCAGCAGTTTAAGTTCAGGGGGAACAGATACGCAGTATTTT	CASSLSSGGTDTQYF
TRBJ2-5	TRBV28	once	-	16	TGTGCCAGCAGTTTATGGTCGGAGGGGGGGGCAGAGACCCAGTACTTC	CASSLWSEGGAETQYF
TRBJ1-5	TRBV15	-	-	15	TGTGCCACCAGCAGAGGCAACAGGGAGAATCAGCCCCAGCATTTT	CATSRGNRENQPQHF
TRBJ2-5	TRBV6-5	-	TRBD2	14	TGTGCCAGCAGGGCTAGCGGGGGGGCTGAGACCCAGTACTTC	CASRASGGAETQYF
TRBJ2-3	TRBV7-2	-	TRBD2	15	TGTGCCAGCGGGTTGGGACTAGCCCCCCCAGATACGCAGTATTTT	CASGLGLAPPDTQYF
TRBJ2-3	TRBV7-2	-	TRBD2	14	TGTGCCAGCAGCTTAGGCGGGGGGGAAGATACGCAGTATTTT	CASSLGGGEDTQYF
TRBJ2-5	TRBV11-2	-	-	17	TGTGCCAGCAGCTTAGATCTCAGGGCAGGACCTTTGGAGACCCAGTACTTC	CASSLDLRAGPLETQYF
TRBJ2-7	TRBV11-2	-	TRBD1	14	TGTGCCAGCAGCCCCGGACAGGGAATGTACGAGCAGTACTTC	CASSPGQGMYEQYF
TRBJ1-1	TRBV19	once	-	16	TGTGCCAGTAGTATAATACGACAGCCGATGAACACTGAAGCTTTCTTT	CASSIIRQPMNTEAFF
TRBJ1-4	TRBV28	-	TRBD1	16	TGTGCCAGCAGTTCTCTCCCGACAGGGGCGGGGGAAAAACTGTTTTTT	CASSSLPTGAGEKLFF
TRBJ2-2	TRBV5-5	once	-	16	TGTGCCAGCAGCTTTGTTAGGGGAAGGAACACCGGGGAGCTGTTTTTT	CASSFVRGRNTGELFF
TRBJ1-4	TRBV5-5	once	-	15	TGTGCCAGCAGTTTCAAAGGGGCAACTAATGAAAAACTGTTTTTT	CASSFKGATNEKLFF
TRBJ1-2	TRBV4-2	-	-	15	TGTGCCAGCACCCTGAGGGGGTCAGGGGTTCATGGCTACACCTTC	CASTLRGSGVHGYTF
TRBJ2-7	TRBV13	-	TRBD1	15	TGTGCCAGCAGCTTGGGACAGGGTGAGGCCTACGAGCAGTACTTC	CASSLGQGEAYEQYF
TRBJ2-7	TRBV5-4	few	TRBD1	13	TGTGCCAGCAGCGGGGACAGGGGATACGAGCAGTACTTC	CASSGDRGYEQYF
TRBJ1-1	TRBV6-5	-	-	16	TGTGCCAGCAGTTCCCGGGGCGGGGGCGCGGGGACTGAAGCTTTCTTT	CASSSRGGGAGTEAFF
TRBJ2-2	TRBV7-2	-	-	12	TGTGCCAGCAGCCCCGGGACCGGGGAGCTGTTTTTT	CASSPGTGELFF
TRBJ2-2	TRBV6-4	-	TRBD2	16	TGTGCCAGCAGTGACTCGAGCGGGGGGGCCACCGGGGAGCTGTTTTTT	CASSDSSGGATGELFF
TRBJ1-3	TRBV6-5	-	-	15	TGTGCCAGCAGTTACGGGCCCCACTCTGGAAACACCATATATTTT	CASSYGPHSGNTIYF
TRBJ1-1	TRBV7-3	-	-	14	TGTGCCAGCAGCTTATCACAGGGAGCACCTGAAGCTTTCTTT	CASSLSQGAPEAFF
TRBJ1-1	TRBV5-1	-	-	15	TGCGCCAGCAGCCCCTGGGCACAGGTGAACACTGAAGCTTTCTTT	CASSPWAQVNTEAFF
TRBJ1-5	TRBV23-1	-	TRBD1	18	TGCGCCAGCAGTCAGGGGGACAGCAACACCTTTAGCAATCAGCCCCAGCATTTT	CASSQGDSNTFSNQPQHF
TRBJ2-1	TRBV5-1	-	-	14	TGCGCCAGCAGCTCCGGGGGGCCCTACAATGAGCAGTTCTTC	CASSSGGPYNEQFF
TRBJ1-2	TRBV7-2	few	TRBD1	14	TGTGCCAGCAGCTCCGGGACAGGGGGCGATGGCTACACCTTC	CASSSGTGGDGYTF
TRBJ1-5	TRBV4-3	-	-	15	TGCGCCAGCAGCCAAGAATTGGGCAGCAATCAGCCCCAGCATTTT	CASSQELGSNQPQHF
TRBJ1-6	TRBV5-8	-	TRBD1	15	TGTGCCAGCAGCCTGGTGGGACAGCGGAATTCACCCCTCCACTTT	CASSLVGQRNSPLHF
TRBJ1-2	TRBV9	-	TRBD1	18	TGTGCCAGCTCCGCCTCCCGAAGGGGGCTTGAAACTAACTATGGCTACACCTTC	CASSASRRGLETNYGYTF
TRBJ2-2	TRBV7-2	-	-	15	TGTGCCAGCAGCTTAGCGTTGACAGCCACCGGGGAGCTGTTTTTT	CASSLALTATGELFF
TRBJ1-6	TRBV2	-	-	14	TGTGCCAGCAGGGCGGGCACTCAGAGGTCACCCCTCCACTTT	CASRAGTQRSPLHF
TRBJ2-7	TRBV2	-	TRBD1	14	TGTGCCAGCGGGCGGACAGGGGCGGCCTACGAGCAGTACTTC	CASGRTGAAYEQYF
TRBJ2-7	TRBV19	-	TRBD1	15	TGTGCCAGTAGTATAACCGGGACAGGAGGGAACGAGCAGTACTTC	CASSITGTGGNEQYF
TRBJ1-3	TRBV6-6	-	-	15	TGTGCCAGCAGTTACGTCGTGGCTTCTGGAAACACCATATATTTT	CASSYVVASGNTIYF
TRBJ2-7	TRBV7-8	-	TRBD2	18	TGTGCCAGCAGCTTAATATTGACTAGCGGTTCAAGCTCCTACGAGCAGTACTTC	CASSLILTSGSSSYEQYF
TRBJ2-2	TRBV5-1	few	TRBD1	14	TGCGCCAGCGGGTACAGGGGAGCCACCGGGGAGCTGTTTTTT	CASGYRGATGELFF
TRBJ2-2	TRBV5-4	-	-	16	TGTGCCAGCAGCTTGGGGGCGGGGTCGCCCACCGGGGAGCTGTTTTTT	CASSLGAGSPTGELFF
TRBJ1-5	TRBV6-6	-	TRBD1	15	TGTGCCAGCAGTTACAATATTGGACAGGGTCAGCCCCAGCATTTT	CASSYNIGQGQPQHF
TRBJ2-1	TRBV6-6	-	-	14	TGTGCCAGCAGGAGGGGAGGTGGGTACAATGAGCAGTTCTTC	CASRRGGGYNEQFF
TRBJ2-7	TRBV30	-	-	12	TGTGCCTGGAGTGTGAGGGGGTCCGAGCAGTACTTC	CAWSVRGSEQYF
TRBJ2-3	TRBV28	-	TRBD2	16	TGTGCCAGCACTTTAACTAGCGTGGGCGGCACAGATACGCAGTATTTT	CASTLTSVGGTDTQYF
TRBJ1-6	TRBV15	-	-	16	TGTGCCACCAGCAGAGATACGACAGTCTATAATTCACCCCTCCACTTT	CATSRDTTVYNSPLHF
TRBJ1-3	TRBV7-6	-	-	15	TGTGCCAGCAGCTTAGGGAGTCTCTCTGGAAACACCATATATTTT	CASSLGSLSGNTIYF